One and the same sample provided the 19 T cell receptor beta chains below, sequenced in a study of monozygotic twins with inflammatory bowel disease. One entry per CDR3 protein, without DNA, is what TCRdb gives after re-calling the 5' RACE reads. The repertoire shows 420,000 or so distinct CDR3 sequences; the top ten hold 2.4%. The sample consisted of blood. Receptor source: a human donor with ulcerative colitis or Crohn's disease, or a healthy co-twin of an affected twin (not recorded which).

J is TRBJ2-7 and V is TRBV20-1; TCRdb's D call, TRBD1, is unchecked because there is no DNA. The CDR3 spans 15 residues. Germline CDR1 DFQATT, CDR2 SNEGSKA (reference sequence). The chain's CDR3 is CSARPGQGARYEQYF.

J is TRBJ2-5 and V is TRBV29-1. CDR1 is SQVTM and CDR2 is ANQGSEA in the germline V gene. The CDR3 is 13 residues long. The CDR3 loop is CSVRKTGQETQYF.

J is TRBJ2-3 and V is TRBV19; without DNA, the TCRdb call of TRBD2 cannot be checked. The V gene's germline CDR1 is LNHDA and CDR2 SQIVND (reference sequence). This CDR3 region has 14 residues. The CDR3 sequence: CASTGTSGSDTQYF. Complete variable domain (other parts from reference TRBV19 and TRBJ2-3): DGGITQSPKYLFRKEGQNVTLSCEQNLNHDAMYWYRQDPGQGLRLIYYSQIVNDFQKGDIAEGYSVSREKKESFPLTVTSAQKNPTAFYLCASTGTSGSDTQYFGPGTRLTVL.

J is TRBJ1-2 and V is TRBV29-1. Germline V lookup: CDR1 SQVTM, CDR2 ANQGSEA. The CDR3 length is 12 residues. The CDR3 sequence is CSVDGSSGGYTF.

The chain uses TRBV5-1 and TRBJ2-7. The germline V gene encodes CDR1 SGHRS and CDR2 YFSETQ. There are 15 residues in the CDR3. The CDR3 protein is CASSLGSTLSHEQYF.

This rearrangement joins TRBV15 to TRBJ2-1; TCRdb gives TRBD2 as the D gene, but with no DNA this cannot be confirmed. Germline lookup yields CDR1 LNHNV and CDR2 YYDKDF (reference sequence). The CDR3 has 15 residues. CDR3 sequence: CATGSSGGLGNEQFF.

V gene TRBV7-2 combines with J gene TRBJ2-1. CDR1 is SGHTA, CDR2 FQGNSA, per germline. There are 16 residues in the CDR3. The chain's CDR3 is CASSLVILASYNEQFF.

This chain links TRBV5-1 with TRBJ2-7; TCRdb's D gene call, TRBD2, goes unchecked for lack of DNA. CDR3 length: 14 amino acids. Germline V gene lookup returns CDR1 SGHRS and CDR2 YFSETQ. CDR3 sequence: CASSLGGEYYEQYF. The variable domain in full, with the rest retrieved from reference TRBV5-1 and TRBJ2-7, is KAGVTQTPRYLIKTRGQQVTLSCSPISGHRSVSWYQQTPGQGLQFLFEYFSETQRNKGNFPGRFSGRQFSNSRSEMNVSTLELGDSALYLCASSLGGEYYEQYFGPGTRLTVT.

The rearrangement links TRBV4-1 to TRBJ1-1; absent DNA, TCRdb's TRBD1 call cannot be checked. CDR3 length: 16 amino acids. Germline V gives CDR1 MGHRA, CDR2 YSYEKL. The CDR3 protein is CASSHGLPGQDTEAFF.

The V and J genes are TRBV9 and TRBJ1-4; lacking DNA, the TRBD1 call made by TCRdb goes unchecked. This CDR3 spans 15 amino acids. Germline CDR1 SGDLS, CDR2 YYNGEE. CDR3 loop: CAKALELPDNEKLFF.

The rearrangement links TRBV10-3 to TRBJ2-3; TCRdb proposes TRBD2, but this gene call is untestable without DNA. This CDR3 spans 18 amino acids. Looked up from germline, CDR1 is ENHRY and CDR2 is SYGVKD. Here the CDR3 reads CAISERVGLAGKFDTQYF.

The V call is TRBV20-1, the J call TRBJ2-1. Germline V lookup: CDR1 DFQATT, CDR2 SNEGSKA (reference sequence). The CDR3 totals 11 residues. CDR3 protein: CSARLLNEQFF.

This chain connects TRBV27 to TRBJ2-2. The germline CDR1 and CDR2 sequences are MNHEY and SMNVEV (reference sequence). CDR3 length: 15 residues. The CDR3 region is CASSLEQANTGELFF.

V is TRBV29-1 and J is TRBJ1-1. CDR1 and CDR2 from the germline V gene are SQVTM and ANQGSEA. The CDR3 has 13 residues. CDR3 in amino acids: CSVGLYQNTEAFF.

V is TRBV5-4 and J is TRBJ2-1; TCRdb lists TRBD1, though no DNA is available to test this call. Germline lookup yields CDR1 SGHNT and CDR2 YYREEE (reference sequence). This CDR3 has 14 residues. The chain's CDR3 is CASNRQGSHNEQFF.

The rearrangement joins TRBV12-3 or TRBV12-4 to TRBJ2-2; the D call of TRBD2 rests on TCRdb alone, since no DNA is present to check it. The CDR3 totals 17 residues. The CDR3 loop is CASSFSLAGADTGELFF.

This chain joins TRBV15 and TRBJ2-1; TCRdb's D gene call, TRBD2, goes unchecked for lack of DNA. The V gene's germline CDR1 is LNHNV and CDR2 YYDKDF (reference sequence). The CDR3 is 12 amino acids. Here the CDR3 reads CATSRGAGTQFF.

This rearrangement joins TRBV7-2 to TRBJ2-3; TCRdb's assignment of TRBD1 cannot be checked, as there is no DNA. The V gene's germline CDR1 is SGHTA and CDR2 FQGNSA. CDR3 length: 14 residues. The CDR3 protein is CASSPGHGTDTQYF.

The chain is built from TRBV4-2 and TRBJ2-5; TCRdb's assignment of TRBD2 cannot be checked, as there is no DNA. CDR1 is LGHNA, CDR2 YNFKEQ, per germline. The CDR3 length is 17 residues. The CDR3: CASSQVLSGGVRETQYF.